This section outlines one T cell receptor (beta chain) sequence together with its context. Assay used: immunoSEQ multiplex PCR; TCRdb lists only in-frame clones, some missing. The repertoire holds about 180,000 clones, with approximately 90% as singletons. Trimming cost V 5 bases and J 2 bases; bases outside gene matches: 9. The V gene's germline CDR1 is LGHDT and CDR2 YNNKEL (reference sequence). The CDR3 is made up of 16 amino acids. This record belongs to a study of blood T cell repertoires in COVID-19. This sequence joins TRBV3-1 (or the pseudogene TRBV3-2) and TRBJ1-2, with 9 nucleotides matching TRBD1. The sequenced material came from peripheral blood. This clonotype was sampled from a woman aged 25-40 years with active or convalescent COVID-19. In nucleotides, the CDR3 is TGTGCCAGCAGCACCTGGACAGGGGTAGGGAACTATGGCTACACCTTC. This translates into CASSTWTGVGNYGYTF.